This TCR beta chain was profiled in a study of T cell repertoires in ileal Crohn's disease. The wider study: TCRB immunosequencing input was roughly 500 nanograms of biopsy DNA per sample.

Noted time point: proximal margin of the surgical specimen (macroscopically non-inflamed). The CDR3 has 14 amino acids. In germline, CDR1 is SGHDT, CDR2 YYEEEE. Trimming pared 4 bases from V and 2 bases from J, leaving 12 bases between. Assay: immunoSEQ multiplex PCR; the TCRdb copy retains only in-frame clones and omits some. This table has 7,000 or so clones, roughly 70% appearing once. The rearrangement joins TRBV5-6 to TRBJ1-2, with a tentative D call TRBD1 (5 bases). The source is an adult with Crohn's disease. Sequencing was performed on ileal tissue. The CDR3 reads CASSPLGGNYGYTF. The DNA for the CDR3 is TGTGCCAGCAGCCCTCTCGGGGGAAACTATGGCTACACCTTC.